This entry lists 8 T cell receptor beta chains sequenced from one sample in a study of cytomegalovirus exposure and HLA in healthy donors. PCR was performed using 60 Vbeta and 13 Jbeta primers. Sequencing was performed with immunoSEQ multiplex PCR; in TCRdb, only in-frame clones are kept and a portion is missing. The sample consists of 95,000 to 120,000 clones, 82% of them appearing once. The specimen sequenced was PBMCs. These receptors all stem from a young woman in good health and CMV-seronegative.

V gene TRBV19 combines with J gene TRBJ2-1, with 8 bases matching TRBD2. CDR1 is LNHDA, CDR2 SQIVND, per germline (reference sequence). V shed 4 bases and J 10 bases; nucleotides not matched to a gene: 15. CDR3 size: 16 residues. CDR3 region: CASSTYGGLGDTEQFF. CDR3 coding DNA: TGTGCCAGTAGTACCTACGGGGGACTAGGGGATACCGAGCAGTTCTTC. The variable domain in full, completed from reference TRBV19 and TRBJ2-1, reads DGGITQSPKYLFRKEGQNVTLSCEQNLNHDAMYWYRQDPGQGLRLIYYSQIVNDFQKGDIAEGYSVSREKKESFPLTVTSAQKNPTAFYLCASSTYGGLGDTEQFFGPGTRLTVL.

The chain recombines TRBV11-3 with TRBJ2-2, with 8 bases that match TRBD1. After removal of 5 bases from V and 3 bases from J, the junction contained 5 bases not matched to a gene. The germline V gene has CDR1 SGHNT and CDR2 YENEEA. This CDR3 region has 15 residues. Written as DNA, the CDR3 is TGTGCCAGCAGCCCAGGGGGCGCGTACACCGGGGAGCTGTTTTTT. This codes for CASSPGGAYTGELFF. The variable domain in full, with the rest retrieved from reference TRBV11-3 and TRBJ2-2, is EAGVVQSPRYKIIEKKQPVAFWCNPISGHNTLYWYLQNLGQGPELLIRYENEEAVDDSQLPKDRFSAERLKGVDSTLKIQPAELGDSAVYLCASSPGGAYTGELFFGEGSRLTVL.

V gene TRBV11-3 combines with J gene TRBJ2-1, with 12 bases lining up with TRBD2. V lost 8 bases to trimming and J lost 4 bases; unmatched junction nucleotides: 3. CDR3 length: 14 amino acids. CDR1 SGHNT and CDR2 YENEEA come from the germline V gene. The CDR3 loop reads CASSSGGGYNEQFF. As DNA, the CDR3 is TGTGCCAGCTCTAGCGGGGGGGGATACAATGAGCAGTTCTTC.

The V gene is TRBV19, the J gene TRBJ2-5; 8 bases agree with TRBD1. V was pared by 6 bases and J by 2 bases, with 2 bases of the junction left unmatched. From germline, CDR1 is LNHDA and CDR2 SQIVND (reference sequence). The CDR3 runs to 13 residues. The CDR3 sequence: CASSWTGQETQYF. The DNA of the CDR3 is TGTGCCAGTAGCTGGACAGGGCAAGAGACCCAGTACTTC.

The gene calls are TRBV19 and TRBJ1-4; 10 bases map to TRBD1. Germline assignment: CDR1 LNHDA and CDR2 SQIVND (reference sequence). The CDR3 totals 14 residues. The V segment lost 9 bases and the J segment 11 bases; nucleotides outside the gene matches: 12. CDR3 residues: CASRPGQGTWKLFF. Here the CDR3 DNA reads TGTGCCAGCCGCCCGGGACAGGGGACGTGGAAACTGTTTTTT.

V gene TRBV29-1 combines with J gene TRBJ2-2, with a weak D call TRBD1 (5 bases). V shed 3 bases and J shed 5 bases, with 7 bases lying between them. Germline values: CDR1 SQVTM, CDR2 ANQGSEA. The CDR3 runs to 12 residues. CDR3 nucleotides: TGCAGCGTTGATAAGGGGACCGGGGAGCTGTTTTTT. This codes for CSVDKGTGELFF.

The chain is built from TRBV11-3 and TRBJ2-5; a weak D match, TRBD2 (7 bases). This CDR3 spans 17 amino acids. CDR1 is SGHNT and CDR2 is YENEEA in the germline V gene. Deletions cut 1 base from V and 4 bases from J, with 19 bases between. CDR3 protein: CASSLGPSGGGLETQYF. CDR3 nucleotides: TGTGCCAGCAGCTTAGGGCCCTCGGGGGGCGGGTTAGAGACCCAGTACTTC.

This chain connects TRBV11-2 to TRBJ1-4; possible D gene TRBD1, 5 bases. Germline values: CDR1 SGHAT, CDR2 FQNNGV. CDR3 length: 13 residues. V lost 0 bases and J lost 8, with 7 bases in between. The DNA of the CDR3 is TGTGCCAGCAGCTTAGACAGGGTAGAAAAACTGTTTTTT. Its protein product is CASSLDRVEKLFF.